This T cell receptor (beta chain) was retrieved from a study of blood T cell repertoires in COVID-19 (dated by TCRdb to about 2020). Describing the broader study: Samples covering the acute and convalescent phases of COVID-19 were provided by collaborators in the United States, Italy and Spain. The material from the prospective study consisted of cDNA or gDNA derived from T cells, B-cell-depleted T cells, or PBMCs. Deeply sampled blood TCRbeta repertoires from subjects exposed to, actively infected with, or recovered from COVID-19 were included in the dataset. The repertoires were made available in a free public database intended to serve as a resource for research on the immune response to SARS-CoV-2. Samples were obtained from the ongoing ImmuneRACE study (first 160 participants) and from 1,254 subjects provided by 6 global collaborators. Sample metadata almost always included a de-identified subject ID, COVID-19 status, age in years and sex. Where available, HLA class I and class II types were obtained from metadata supplied by the sample provider rather than from assay-based typing.

At one collaborating source in Seattle, patients were enrolled during active infection and were followed longitudinally through the course of disease. Whole blood was collected in K2EDTA tubes by collaborating institutions according to the institutions' own protocols. For TCRbeta analysis, collaborator samples were shipped as frozen whole blood, as isolated PBMCs, or as DNA extracted from either sample type. The immunoSEQ Assay, a bias-controlled multiplex PCR, was used to amplify TCRbeta CDR3 regions from genomic DNA. The source study handled its data this way. The number of nucleated cells in each sample was estimated by amplification of reference gene primers within the assay. To quantify the absolute abundance of each unique TCRbeta CDR3 rearrangement, sequence reads were collapsed and filtered. Productive Simpson clonality was computed per sample as the square root of Simpson's diversity index over productive rearrangements. TCRdb took this table from immuneACCESS and kept in-frame rearrangements with V and J called. Such tables lack part of the clones; where checked against another copy, unresolved V genes explain under half of the gap, and the rest is unexplained. V and J calls and clone size are those listed in that table; D and trimming were worked out from the DNA. The sample includes tens of thousands of clones, with around 86% observed a single time. Around 5.2% of the sample is taken by the ten largest.

Unmatched junction bases come to 12, with V trimmed by 0 bases and J by 3 bases. Its CDR3 holds 18 amino acids, cysteine through phenylalanine. Here the CDR3 DNA is all that survives: 54 bases in frame from base 1. Looking up the germline V gene yields CDR1 SGDLS and CDR2 YYNGEE. Notes on this clone: The antigen it recognizes is unknown. Per-base qualities were not stored, and no clone one base away is much larger.

What the research found in general, with its limitations: The amount of clinical and demographic metadata varied by source and participant and was provided uncurated.

The sample consisted of peripheral blood. This clonotype was sampled from a man aged 60-69 years with COVID-19, enrolled during active disease. The V and J genes are TRBV9 and TRBJ2-1, and TRBD1 matches 7 of the central bases. The nucleotide sequence reads as follows: TGTGCCAGCAGCGTAGGTGAAACCGGGACAGCGAGCTACAATGAGCAGTTCTTC. Its translation is CASSVGETGTASYNEQFF.